The next 2 T cell receptor beta chains were all read from a single sample in a study of T cells after yellow fever vaccination. TCRdb called the 5' RACE reads again in MiXCR, with one record for every CDR3 protein. The repertoire holds about 45,000 distinct CDR3 sequences, with under 8% as singletons. Specimen: CD8+ T cells not binding an NS4B(214-222) dextramer, sorted from PBMCs, collected 45 days after the yellow fever booster vaccination. All receptors derive from a man aged 25-45 years who received the YFV17D yellow fever vaccine.

This clonotype was found many times. DNA of the CDR3: TGCGCCAGCAGCTTGGCCCACCGGGACGGCCTGCACGAGCAGTACTTC. It specifies CASSLAHRDGLHEQYF. V gene TRBV5-1 combines with J gene TRBJ2-7, with D perhaps given as TRBD1 or TRBD2 (5 bases each). CDR1 SGHRS and CDR2 YFSETQ come from the germline V gene. The CDR3 loop spans 16 amino acids. V was clipped by 0 bases and J by 5 bases, with 18 bases between them.

This clonotype came up many times. The CDR3 nucleotides read TGTGCCAGCAGTTTAGTGGTGACAGGGAGCACAGATACGCAGTATTTT. Translation: CASSLVVTGSTDTQYF. The chain uses TRBV12-3 or TRBV12-4 and TRBJ2-3; 7 nucleotides align to TRBD1. The length of the CDR3 is 16 residues. The junction had 4 bases not matched to a gene; V was cut back by 1 base and J by 0 bases.